The sequence of this T cell receptor (beta chain) was determined in a study of cytomegalovirus exposure and HLA in healthy donors. The V and J ends lost 0 bases and 4 bases, in that order; junction bases with no gene match: 6. Germline V lookup: CDR1 LGHNA, CDR2 YSLEER. This CDR3 comprises 16 residues. Generated by immunoSEQ multiplex PCR, the TCRdb table keeps only in-frame clones and is missing some. The sample has over 250,000 clones, around 90% seen once. The source material was PBMCs. The TCR sequence derives from a woman in her twenties or thirties in good health and CMV-seropositive. V gene TRBV4-3 combines with J gene TRBJ1-2, with 9 bases fitting TRBD1. The chain's CDR3 is CASSQETGGLVYGYTF. The CDR3 DNA is TGCGCCAGCAGCCAAGAAACAGGGGGCCTCGTCTATGGCTACACCTTC.